These T cell receptor beta chains were read from a single sample in a study of blood T cell repertoires in COVID-19. The data were produced by immunoSEQ multiplex PCR, yet TCRdb's version contains in-frame clones alone and is incomplete. The sample has around 300,000 clones; just under 90% are singletons. Sample: PBMCs or T cells enriched from blood (not recorded which). Receptors were obtained from a woman aged 55-75 years who had recovered from COVID-19. Both conserved end residues are part of each CDR3. D genes are given only for firm matches. Clone size appears in some rows only: once, few, many, or a class for an expanded clone.

CDR3,DNA,D,J,size,V
CASSFLMAQYGCTF,TGTGCCAGCAGCTTCTTAATGGCCCAATATGGCTGCACCTTC,NA,TRBJ1-2,NA,TRBV7-2
CAISFSTGQSNQPQHF,TGTGCCATCAGCTTCTCCACGGGACAGAGCAATCAGCCCCAGCATTTT,TRBD1,TRBJ1-5,NA,TRBV10-3
CASSLTTGLNSPLHF,TGTGCCAGCAGCTTAACCACAGGTTTGAATTCACCCCTCCACTTT,NA,TRBJ1-6,NA,TRBV5-4
CASSPGQGRYF,TGCGCCAGCAGCCCCGGACAGGGAAGGTACTTC,TRBD1,TRBJ2-7,NA,TRBV5-1
CATSIGSSYEQYF,TGTGCCACCAGCATCGGGAGCTCCTACGAGCAGTACTTC,NA,TRBJ2-7,NA,TRBV24-1
CAWSGQADTEAFF,TGTGCCTGGAGTGGACAGGCCGACACTGAAGCTTTCTTT,NA,TRBJ1-1,once,TRBV30
CASSFGRGEQYF,TGTGCCAGCAGCTTTGGGAGGGGGGAGCAGTACTTC,NA,TRBJ2-7,NA,TRBV11-2
CASSKPGQGALRDGYTF,TGTGCCAGCAGTAAACCGGGACAGGGGGCGCTTAGGGATGGCTACACCTTC,TRBD1,TRBJ1-2,NA,TRBV28
CASSQDSPNSPLHF,TGTGCCAGCAGCCAAGACAGCCCAAATTCACCCCTCCACTTT,NA,TRBJ1-6,NA,TRBV28
CASNTGGRFTYGYTF,TGTGCCAGCAACACAGGCGGCCGTTTTACCTATGGCTACACCTTC,NA,TRBJ1-2,NA,TRBV28
CASSYRDSYNEQFF,TGTGCCAGCAGTTACCGGGACTCCTACAATGAGCAGTTCTTC,NA,TRBJ2-1,NA,TRBV28
CASSPVTGWVPNYGYTF,TGTGCCAGCAGTCCCGTAACAGGGTGGGTCCCTAACTATGGCTACACCTTC,NA,TRBJ1-2,once,TRBV27
CAISGRQGGSGNTIYF,TGTGCCATCAGTGGCCGACAGGGGGGCTCTGGAAACACCATATATTTT,TRBD1,TRBJ1-3,NA,TRBV10-3
CASSLDGGNSPLHF,TGTGCCAGCAGCTTGGACGGGGGAAATTCACCCCTCCACTTT,NA,TRBJ1-6,NA,TRBV5-4
CASNRPGQGSGNTIYF,TGTGCCAGCAACCGACCGGGACAGGGGAGCGGAAACACCATATATTTT,TRBD1,TRBJ1-3,NA,TRBV7-9
CASSLATYTGELFF,TGTGCCAGCAGCTTAGCCACTTACACCGGGGAGCTGTTTTTT,NA,TRBJ2-2,NA,TRBV11-2
CASSQGDGSDTDTQYF,TGCGCCAGCAGCCAGGGGGACGGGAGCGACACAGATACGCAGTATTTT,NA,TRBJ2-3,NA,TRBV5-1
CASSLRSAGNTEAFF,TGTGCCAGCAGCTTAAGATCGGCAGGGAACACTGAAGCTTTCTTT,NA,TRBJ1-1,once,TRBV11-1
CASSPTGTENTEAFF,TGTGCCAGCTCACCAACCGGGACAGAGAACACTGAAGCTTTCTTT,TRBD1,TRBJ1-1,NA,TRBV18
CASSQDLGDTGELFF,TGTGCCAGCAGCCAAGATCTAGGGGACACCGGGGAGCTGTTTTTT,NA,TRBJ2-2,NA,TRBV3-1/TRBV3-2
CASSSGARELFF,TGTGCCAGCAGTTCGGGAGCCAGGGAGCTGTTTTTT,NA,TRBJ2-2,NA,TRBV27
CAIKSTGVNSPLHF,TGTGCCATCAAATCGACAGGGGTTAATTCACCCCTCCACTTT,TRBD1,TRBJ1-6,NA,TRBV10-3
CASRTGLNEKLFF,TGTGCCAGCAGAACAGGTCTTAATGAAAAACTGTTTTTT,NA,TRBJ1-4,NA,TRBV27
CASSFRGGTDTQYF,TGTGCCAGCAGTTTCCGGGGGGGCACAGATACGCAGTATTTT,TRBD2,TRBJ2-3,NA,TRBV6-5
CAISASTTQGFTEAFF,TGTGCCATCAGTGCTTCCACAACTCAGGGGTTCACTGAAGCTTTCTTT,NA,TRBJ1-1,NA,TRBV10-3
CASSQLVYSPLHF,TGTGCCAGCAGCCAACTGGTGTATTCACCCCTCCACTTT,NA,TRBJ1-6,NA,TRBV12-3/TRBV12-4
CASSLMGAGEETQYF,TGTGCCAGCAGCTTAATGGGGGCGGGAGAAGAGACCCAGTACTTC,NA,TRBJ2-5,NA,TRBV7-3
CASSRDRGYNEQFF,TGTGCCAGCAGCCGGGACAGGGGGTACAATGAGCAGTTCTTC,TRBD1,TRBJ2-1,NA,TRBV11-3
CASRKQGYSQPQHF,TGTGCCAGCAGGAAACAGGGCTATAGTCAGCCCCAGCATTTT,NA,TRBJ1-5,NA,TRBV28
CASSSGTSGRLRQFF,TGTGCCAGTAGTAGCGGGACTAGCGGGAGGTTAAGGCAGTTCTTC,TRBD2,TRBJ2-1,NA,TRBV19
CASNQDRASSPLHF,TGTGCCAGCAATCAGGACAGGGCCAGTTCACCCCTCCACTTT,TRBD1,TRBJ1-6,NA,TRBV2
CASSAGQGLSGYTF,TGTGCCAGCAGTGCCGGACAGGGACTCAGCGGCTACACCTTC,TRBD1,TRBJ1-2,few,TRBV2
CAISERGDEQYF,TGTGCCATCAGTGAGCGGGGAGACGAGCAGTACTTC,NA,TRBJ2-7,NA,TRBV10-3
CASSAYNNEQFF,TGTGCCAGCAGCGCGTACAACAATGAGCAGTTCTTC,NA,TRBJ2-1,NA,TRBV9
CATSRDRTYNEQFF,TGTGCCACCAGCAGAGATCGTACTTACAATGAGCAGTTCTTC,NA,TRBJ2-1,NA,TRBV15
CAISEGQGFTEAFF,TGTGCCATCAGTGAAGGGCAGGGGTTCACTGAAGCTTTCTTT,NA,TRBJ1-1,NA,TRBV10-3
CASSLPSGGEKLFF,TGTGCCAGCAGCTTACCCAGCGGAGGGGAAAAACTGTTTTTT,NA,TRBJ1-4,NA,TRBV7-8
CASSASRTARWYEQYF,TGTGCCAGCAGCGCCTCCAGGACAGCCCGTTGGTACGAGCAGTACTTC,NA,TRBJ2-7,few,TRBV28
CASSSPGGQGDTQYF,TGCGCCAGCAGCTCCCCCGGCGGACAGGGAGATACGCAGTATTTT,TRBD1,TRBJ2-3,NA,TRBV5-1
CAWSWVGEGHYNEQFF,TGTGCCTGGTCATGGGTGGGGGAGGGCCACTACAATGAGCAGTTCTTC,TRBD2,TRBJ2-1,NA,TRBV30
CASSQGRQGRGPRETQYF,TGCGCCAGCAGCCAAGGGCGACAGGGAAGGGGGCCTCGAGAGACCCAGTACTTC,TRBD1,TRBJ2-5,NA,TRBV4-1
CASTIGTSGTVGTDTQYF,TGCGCCAGCACCATTGGCACTAGCGGAACCGTTGGCACAGATACGCAGTATTTT,TRBD2,TRBJ2-3,NA,TRBV5-1
CASSTKQGAYYGYTF,TGTGCCAGTAGTACCAAACAGGGGGCCTACTATGGCTACACCTTC,TRBD1,TRBJ1-2,few,TRBV19
CASSGTSGTDTQYF,TGTGCCTCCTCCGGGACTAGCGGCACAGATACGCAGTATTTT,TRBD2,TRBJ2-3,NA,TRBV24-1
CASRRWGGRGLTEAFF,TGTGCCAGCAGACGATGGGGAGGTAGAGGGCTCACTGAAGCTTTCTTT,NA,TRBJ1-1,NA,TRBV28
CASSPRAAGAYNEQFF,TGTGCCAGCAGTCCTCGGGCAGCGGGCGCATACAATGAGCAGTTCTTC,NA,TRBJ2-1,NA,TRBV6-4
CASSLRRQANTGELFF,TGTGCCAGCAGCTTACGTCGGCAGGCGAACACCGGGGAGCTGTTTTTT,NA,TRBJ2-2,NA,TRBV7-6
CATSDLRAGGTEQFF,TGTGCCACCAGTGATTTAAGAGCGGGGGGGACTGAGCAGTTCTTC,TRBD2,TRBJ2-1,few,TRBV24-1
CASSQGGRRTGGYTF,TGCGCCAGCAGCCAAGGGGGGAGGCGAACGGGGGGCTACACCTTC,NA,TRBJ1-2,NA,TRBV4-1
CAWSLRTGGSEKLFF,TGTGCCTGGAGTTTAAGGACAGGGGGCAGTGAAAAACTGTTTTTT,TRBD1,TRBJ1-4,NA,TRBV30
CASSFRLPTETQYF,TGTGCCAGCAGTTTCCGACTCCCGACCGAGACCCAGTACTTC,NA,TRBJ2-5,NA,TRBV28
CASSPRTGYGYTF,TGTGCCAGCAGCCCCCGGACGGGGTATGGCTACACCTTC,NA,TRBJ1-2,NA,TRBV3-1/TRBV3-2
CASSLPSGLQETQYF,TGTGCCAGCAGCTTGCCTAGCGGCCTACAAGAGACCCAGTACTTC,TRBD2,TRBJ2-5,NA,TRBV5-6
CASSLSTGTEAFF,TGTGCCAGCAGCTTAAGCACGGGGACTGAAGCTTTCTTT,NA,TRBJ1-1,NA,TRBV7-3
CASSQGAGTGANVLTF,TGTGCCAGCAGCCAAGGTGCGGGGACCGGGGCCAACGTCCTGACTTTC,NA,TRBJ2-6,NA,TRBV14
CASSWGQFSYEQYF,TGTGCCAGCAGCTGGGGACAGTTCTCCTACGAGCAGTACTTC,TRBD1,TRBJ2-7,NA,TRBV7-8
CASSSTYPYEAFF,TGCGCCAGCAGCTCTACTTACCCCTATGAAGCTTTCTTT,NA,TRBJ1-1,NA,TRBV5-1
CASRFGQLSGVNTEAFF,TGCGCCAGCAGGTTCGGCCAACTGAGCGGAGTGAACACTGAAGCTTTCTTT,NA,TRBJ1-1,NA,TRBV5-1
CATQKGTIPSSYEQYF,TGTGCCACCCAAAAGGGGACTATACCCAGCTCCTACGAGCAGTACTTC,TRBD2,TRBJ2-7,NA,TRBV6-4